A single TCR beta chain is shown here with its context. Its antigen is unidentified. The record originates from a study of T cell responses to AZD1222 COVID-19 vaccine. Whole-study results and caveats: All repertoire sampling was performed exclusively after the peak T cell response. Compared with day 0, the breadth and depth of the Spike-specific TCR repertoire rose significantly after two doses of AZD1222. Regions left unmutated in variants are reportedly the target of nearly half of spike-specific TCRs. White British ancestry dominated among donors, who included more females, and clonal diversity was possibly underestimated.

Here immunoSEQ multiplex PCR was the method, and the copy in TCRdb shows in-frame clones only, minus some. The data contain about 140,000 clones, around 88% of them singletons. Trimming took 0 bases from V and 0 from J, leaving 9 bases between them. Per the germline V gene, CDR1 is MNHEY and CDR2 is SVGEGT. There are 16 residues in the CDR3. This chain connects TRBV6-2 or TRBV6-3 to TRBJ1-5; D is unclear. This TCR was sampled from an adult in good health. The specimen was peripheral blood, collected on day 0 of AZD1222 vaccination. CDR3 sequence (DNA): TGTGCCAGCAGTTACTCGGGTGTCAATAGCAATCAGCCCCAGCATTTT. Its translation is CASSYSGVNSNQPQHF.